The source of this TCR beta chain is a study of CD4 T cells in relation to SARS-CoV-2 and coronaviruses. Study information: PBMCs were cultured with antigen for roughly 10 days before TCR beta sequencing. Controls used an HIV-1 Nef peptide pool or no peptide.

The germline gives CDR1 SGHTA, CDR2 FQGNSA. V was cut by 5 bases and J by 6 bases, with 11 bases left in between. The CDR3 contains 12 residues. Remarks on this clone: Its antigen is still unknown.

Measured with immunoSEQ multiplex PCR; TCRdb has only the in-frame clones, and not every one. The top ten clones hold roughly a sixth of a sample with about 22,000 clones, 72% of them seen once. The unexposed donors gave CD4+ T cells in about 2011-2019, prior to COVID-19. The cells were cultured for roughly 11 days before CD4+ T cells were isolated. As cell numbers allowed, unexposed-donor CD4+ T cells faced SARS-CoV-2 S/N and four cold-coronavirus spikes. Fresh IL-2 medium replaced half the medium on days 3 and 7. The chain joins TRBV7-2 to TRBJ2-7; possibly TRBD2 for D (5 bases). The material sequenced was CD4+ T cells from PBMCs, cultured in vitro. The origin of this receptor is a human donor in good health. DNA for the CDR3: TGTGCCAGCAGCGCCCGGGCGGGCGAGCAGTACTTC. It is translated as CASSARAGEQYF.